These T cell receptor beta chains were read from a single sample in a study of response to subunit inactivated influenza vaccine. One entry per CDR3 protein, called by TCRdb with MiXCR from the RT-PCR reads. The sample holds approximately 520,000 distinct CDR3 sequences, about 15% seen once. The sequencing here drew on CD4+ T cells sorted from PBMCs, taken about 24 months after vaccination. Receptors originate from a man aged 50 to 75 who received an inactivated influenza vaccine. CDR3s include the opening cysteine and the closing phenylalanine or tryptophan. Fields, in order: V gene, J gene, D gene, clone size, CDR3 protein, CDR3 DNA. The D gene is left open where the match is weak. Clone size is given for some rows only: seen once, a few or many times, or a class if the clone is expanded.

TRBV5-6	TRBJ1-2	NA	few	CASSLEDLSGYTF	TGTGCCAGCAGCTTGGAAGACTTGAGCGGCTACACCTTC
TRBV7-9	TRBJ2-3	NA	NA	CASSRLWDARQDTQYF	TGTGCCAGCAGCCGACTGTGGGACGCCCGGCAAGATACGCAGTATTTT
TRBV12-3/TRBV12-4	TRBJ2-1	NA	NA	CASSQSGEQFF	TGTGCCAGCAGCCAGAGCGGGGAGCAGTTCTTC
TRBV14	TRBJ2-3	TRBD2	NA	CASSPRTSGSTTQYF	TGTGCCAGCAGCCCCCGGACTAGCGGGAGTACGACGCAGTATTTT
TRBV11-2	TRBJ2-1	NA	many	CASSLEPPGQFF	TGTGCCAGCAGCTTAGAACCCCCGGGGCAGTTCTTC
TRBV7-7	TRBJ2-5	TRBD2	many	CASSLGLAGGETQYF	TGTGCTAGCAGCTTGGGACTAGCGGGGGGAGAGACCCAGTACTTC
TRBV24-1	TRBJ2-1	TRBD2	NA	CATSSTSGNLGSYNEQFF	TGTGCCACCAGCTCAACTAGCGGGAACTTGGGGTCCTACAATGAGCAGTTCTTC
TRBV20-1	TRBJ2-2	TRBD2	NA	CSARDVGRGPNTGELFF	TGCAGTGCTAGAGACGTGGGGAGGGGCCCCAACACCGGGGAGCTGTTTTTT
TRBV20-1	TRBJ2-1	TRBD2	few	CSARLGGGSTRSEQFF	TGCAGTGCTAGACTGGGCGGGGGGTCCACGAGGAGTGAGCAGTTCTTC
TRBV29-1	TRBJ2-1	TRBD2	few	CSVRTSSYNEQFF	TGCAGCGTTCGGACTAGCTCCTACAATGAGCAGTTCTTC
TRBV15	TRBJ2-5	NA	NA	CATSRGTSETQYF	TGTGCCACCAGCAGAGGGACCTCGGAGACCCAGTACTTC
TRBV14	TRBJ2-1	NA	few	CASSQDRVSNEQFF	TGTGCCAGCAGCCAAGATCGGGTCAGTAATGAGCAGTTCTTC
TRBV7-6	TRBJ2-1	TRBD1	NA	CASSPGFRDRDHEQFF	TGTGCCAGCAGCCCCGGGTTCCGGGACAGGGATCATGAGCAGTTCTTC
TRBV7-2	TRBJ2-1	NA	NA	CASSLGVFGEQFF	TGTGCCAGCAGCTTAGGCGTTTTCGGCGAGCAGTTCTTC
TRBV14	TRBJ2-1	TRBD2	many	CASSPTSGYNEQFF	TGTGCCAGCAGCCCGACTAGCGGCTACAATGAGCAGTTCTTC
TRBV4-3	TRBJ2-5	NA	NA	CASSQDSQGKTQYF	TGCGCCAGCAGCCAAGATTCCCAGGGGAAGACCCAGTACTTC
TRBV10-3	TRBJ2-7	NA	NA	CAISETGGAGPTRGEQYF	TGTGCCATCAGTGAAACTGGCGGAGCAGGACCCACCCGGGGCGAGCAGTACTTC
TRBV11-2	TRBJ2-2	TRBD2	few	CASSFTGLAGGPGDGELFF	TGTGCCAGCAGCTTCACGGGACTAGCGGGGGGGCCCGGAGACGGGGAGCTGTTTTTT
TRBV2	TRBJ2-3	NA	many	CASSEQGDTQYF	TGTGCCAGCAGTGAACAGGGGGATACGCAGTATTTT
TRBV7-2	TRBJ1-5	NA	few	CASSLRTGPQPQHF	TGTGCCAGCAGTCTTAGAACGGGGCCTCAGCCCCAGCATTTT
TRBV6-5	TRBJ2-4	TRBD1	few	CASIKGARAKNIQYF	TGTGCCAGCATTAAGGGGGCGCGAGCCAAAAACATTCAGTACTTC
TRBV12-3/TRBV12-4	TRBJ1-1	NA	NA	CASTLRTDVGAFF	TGTGCCAGCACTCTCAGGACCGATGTCGGAGCTTTCTTT
TRBV10-3	TRBJ1-1	NA	NA	CAIRAELNTEAFF	TGTGCCATCAGGGCAGAACTGAACACTGAAGCTTTCTTT
TRBV12-3/TRBV12-4	TRBJ1-4	NA	few	CASRRNLNEKLFF	TGTGCCAGCAGGAGGAATCTTAATGAAAAACTGTTTTTT
TRBV7-3	TRBJ1-1	TRBD1	NA	CASSRQGSTEAFF	TGTGCCAGCAGCAGACAGGGAAGCACTGAAGCTTTCTTT
TRBV7-2	TRBJ1-3	TRBD1	many	CASSSFPGQSSGNTIYF	TGTGCCAGCAGCTCCTTTCCGGGACAGAGCTCTGGAAACACCATATATTTT
TRBV4-3	TRBJ2-3	NA	many	CASSHWGSDTQYF	TGCGCCAGCAGCCATTGGGGATCAGATACGCAGTATTTT
TRBV2	TRBJ2-2	NA	NA	CASSGYANTGELFF	TGTGCCAGCAGTGGATACGCGAACACCGGGGAGCTGTTTTTT
TRBV20-1	TRBJ2-7	NA	NA	CSARDGSTYEQYF	TGCAGTGCTAGAGATGGCAGCACCTACGAGCAGTACTTC
TRBV3-1	TRBJ1-6	NA	few	CASSQRWNSPLHF	TGTGCCAGCAGCCAACGTTGGAATTCACCCCTCCACTTT
TRBV10-3	TRBJ2-2	NA	NA	CAISDGGQLNTGELFF	TGTGCCATCAGTGATGGGGGGCAGCTGAACACCGGGGAGCTGTTTTTT
TRBV14	TRBJ2-1	NA	few	CASSPGQGHYNEQFF	TGTGCCAGCAGCCCGGGGCAGGGACACTACAATGAGCAGTTCTTC
TRBV6-5	TRBJ1-1	NA	few	CANSYSPGDTEAFF	TGTGCCAACAGTTACTCCCCGGGGGACACTGAAGCTTTCTTT
TRBV5-1	TRBJ2-2	NA	few	CASSIRANTGELFF	TGCGCCAGCAGCATTAGGGCGAACACCGGGGAGCTGTTTTTT
TRBV20-1	TRBJ1-4	NA	few	CSAPEAGAEKLFF	TGCAGTGCCCCAGAGGCAGGGGCTGAAAAACTGTTTTTT
TRBV20-1	TRBJ1-4	NA	few	CSAQAGTANEKLFF	TGCAGTGCCCAGGCCGGGACGGCCAATGAAAAACTGTTTTTT
TRBV4-1	TRBJ2-2	NA	few	CASSQERQRTGELFF	TGCGCCAGCAGCCAAGAGAGGCAGAGAACCGGGGAGCTGTTTTTT
TRBV20-1	TRBJ1-5	NA	few	CSARIGSNNQPQHF	TGCAGTGCTAGGATAGGGAGTAACAATCAGCCCCAGCATTTT
TRBV30	TRBJ1-5	NA	many	CAWSAGGLNQPQHF	TGTGCCTGGAGTGCCGGGGGCCTGAATCAGCCCCAGCATTTT
TRBV12-3/TRBV12-4	TRBJ2-1	NA	NA	CASNSWGNEQFF	TGTGCCAGCAATAGTTGGGGCAATGAGCAGTTCTTC
TRBV20-1	TRBJ1-5	NA	few	CSASGGSSGGNQPQHF	TGCAGTGCCAGTGGGGGGAGTTCGGGGGGCAATCAGCCCCAGCATTTT
TRBV27	TRBJ2-2	NA	few	CASRGRATGELFF	TGTGCCAGCAGGGGTCGAGCCACCGGGGAGCTGTTTTTT
TRBV20-1	TRBJ1-5	NA	few	CSAAPGSGGNQPQHF	TGCAGTGCTGCACCGGGGTCCGGGGGTAATCAGCCCCAGCATTTT
TRBV25-1	TRBJ2-2	TRBD2	NA	CASSPTRGSGRRRTGELFF	TGTGCCAGCAGTCCTACTAGGGGTAGCGGGAGAAGACGCACCGGGGAGCTGTTTTTT
TRBV10-3	TRBJ1-2	NA	NA	CAIRLVYGYTF	TGTGCCATCAGGTTGGTCTATGGCTACACCTTC
TRBV12-3/TRBV12-4	TRBJ1-1	TRBD1	few	CASSPRQGQTEAFF	TGTGCCAGCAGTCCGCGACAGGGTCAGACTGAAGCTTTCTTT
TRBV20-1	TRBJ2-5	TRBD2	many	CSASLSGGQETQYF	TGCAGTGCTAGCTTGTCGGGGGGTCAAGAGACCCAGTACTTC
TRBV15	TRBJ2-4	NA	NA	CATSRDRRNIQYF	TGTGCCACCAGCAGAGATAGAAGGAACATTCAGTACTTC
TRBV20-1	TRBJ1-1	NA	few	CSARDPRGEEAFF	TGCAGTGCTAGAGACCCGCGCGGGGAGGAAGCTTTCTTT
TRBV15	TRBJ2-1	NA	NA	CATSRDIGYNEQFF	TGTGCCACCAGCAGAGATATAGGATACAATGAGCAGTTCTTC
TRBV24-1	TRBJ2-1	TRBD1	NA	CATSDTGQISSYNEQFF	TGTGCCACCAGTGATACGGGACAGATCAGCTCCTACAATGAGCAGTTCTTC
TRBV29-1	TRBJ2-2	NA	few	CSVEGLDGELFF	TGCAGCGTTGAAGGTTTAGACGGGGAGCTGTTTTTT
TRBV28	TRBJ1-3	NA	many	CASTRRGAPGNTIYF	TGTGCCTCCACCCGACGGGGGGCACCTGGAAACACCATATATTTT
TRBV20-1	TRBJ2-5	NA	few	CSAFRGGYQETQYF	TGCAGTGCCTTTAGGGGGGGGTACCAAGAGACCCAGTACTTC
TRBV7-2	TRBJ2-1	NA	NA	CASSSEGTSYNEQFF	TGTGCCAGCAGCTCAGAGGGGACTTCCTACAATGAGCAGTTCTTC
TRBV29-1	TRBJ2-3	NA	many	CSVEGGADTQYF	TGCAGCGTTGAAGGGGGGGCAGATACGCAGTATTTT
TRBV12-3/TRBV12-4	TRBJ2-1	NA	few	CASTSVDNEQFF	TGTGCCAGCACATCAGTAGACAATGAGCAGTTCTTC
TRBV20-1	TRBJ2-3	NA	few	CSAPKVSGGRTQYF	TGCAGTGCTCCCAAGGTGAGCGGAGGGCGTACGCAGTATTTT
TRBV6-4	TRBJ2-5	TRBD1	NA	CARGTGGWYQRETQYF	TGTGCCAGAGGGACAGGGGGCTGGTATCAGCGAGAGACCCAGTACTTC